The 8 T cell receptor beta chains in this list originate from one sample, sequenced in a study of blood T cell repertoires in COVID-19. Here immunoSEQ multiplex PCR was the method, and the copy in TCRdb shows in-frame clones only, minus some. The sample carries roughly 150,000 clones, 86% recorded once. Sequencing was done on a sample of PBMCs or T cells enriched from blood (not recorded which). These TCRs come from a man between 50 and 59 years old who had recovered from COVID-19.

The chain uses TRBV19 and TRBJ1-5, with 7 bases identical to TRBD1. This CDR3 spans 15 amino acids. Germline V gene data show CDR1 as LNHDA and CDR2 as SQIVND (reference sequence). V gave up 4 bases and J gave up 9 bases; unmatched junction bases: 12. The CDR3 loop is CASSTGQEVKWPQHF. CDR3 sequence (DNA): TGTGCCAGTAGTACAGGACAGGAGGTAAAATGGCCCCAGCATTTT.

This clone was found a few times. The CDR3 is CASRRGQGNSPLHF. Written as DNA, the CDR3 is TGCGCCAGCAGACGGGGACAGGGGAATTCACCCCTCCACTTT. The V gene is TRBV5-1, the J gene TRBJ1-6, with TRBD1 matching 10 bases. The CDR3 has 14 amino acids. Germline-derived CDR1 and CDR2 are SGHRS and YFSETQ. V shed 5 bases, J shed 7 bases, and the junction held 3 bases outside the gene matches.

V gene TRBV6-5 combines with J gene TRBJ1-5; D not certain. The V end lost 6 bases, the J end lost 3 bases, and 12 bases lay between the germline ends. The germline gives CDR1 MNHEY, CDR2 SVGAGI. The CDR3 extends over 14 amino acids. In DNA form, the CDR3 reads TGTGCCAGCAGCACACTCGGGTTCAATCAGCCCCAGCATTTT. It is translated as CASSTLGFNQPQHF.

CDR3 nucleotides: TGTGCCAGCAGCTCTAATGCGGGAACGGGTGGAAACACCATATATTTT. Translated: CASSSNAGTGGNTIYF. This rearrangement joins TRBV7-9 to TRBJ1-3; D is unclear. This CDR3 has 16 residues. Germline loops: CDR1 SEHNR, CDR2 FQNEAQ (reference sequence). Trimming took off 4 bases at V and 3 bases at J, with 16 bases between the two ends.

V is TRBV5-5 and J is TRBJ2-7, with no clear D. This CDR3 has 15 residues. V gave up 6 bases and J gave up 1 base, with 17 bases separating them. The germline V gene has CDR1 SGHKS and CDR2 YYEKEE (reference sequence). CDR3 sequence reads: CASTTQLAESYEQYF. CDR3 DNA sequence: TGTGCCAGCACCACTCAATTAGCCGAGTCCTACGAGCAGTACTTC.

The CDR3 protein is CASATRGSTDTQYF. For the CDR3, the DNA is TGTGCCAGCGCTACGAGGGGGAGCACAGATACGCAGTATTTT. The J gene is TRBJ2-3, the V gene TRBV28; possible D gene TRBD1, 6 bases. The CDR3 covers 14 residues. The ends were cut back, 8 bases at V and 0 bases at J, with 12 bases in the middle. Germline CDR1 and CDR2: MDHEN and SYDVKM.

V usage is TRBV6-5 and J usage is TRBJ1-2; D is undetermined. The ends were cut back, 0 bases at V and 5 bases at J, with 16 bases in the middle. CDR3 length: 16 residues. CDR1 and CDR2 from the germline V gene are MNHEY and SVGAGI. In nucleotides, the CDR3 is TGTGCCAGCAGTTACTCGGTCCAGGCAACAAAATATGGCTACACCTTC. It codes for CASSYSVQATKYGYTF.

The chain uses TRBV18 and TRBJ1-5; D gene uncertain. CDR3 length: 14 residues. Trimming pared 3 bases from V and 9 bases from J, leaving 15 bases between. CDR1 is KGHSH, CDR2 LQKENI, per germline. Written as DNA, the CDR3 is TGTGCCAGCTCACCGGTAACGGAGGGTGGGCCCCAGCATTTT. Translated, it gives CASSPVTEGGPQHF.